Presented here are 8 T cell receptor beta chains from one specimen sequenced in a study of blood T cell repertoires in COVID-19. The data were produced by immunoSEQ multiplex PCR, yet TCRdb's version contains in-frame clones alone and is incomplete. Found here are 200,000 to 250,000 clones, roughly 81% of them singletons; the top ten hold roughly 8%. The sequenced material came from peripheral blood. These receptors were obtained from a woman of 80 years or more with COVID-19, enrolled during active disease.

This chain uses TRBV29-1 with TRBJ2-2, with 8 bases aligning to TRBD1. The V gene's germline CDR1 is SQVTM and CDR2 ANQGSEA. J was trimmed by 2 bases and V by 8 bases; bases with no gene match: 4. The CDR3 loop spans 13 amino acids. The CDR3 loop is CSPDRENTGELFF. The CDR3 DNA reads TGCAGCCCGGACAGGGAAAACACCGGGGAGCTGTTTTTT.

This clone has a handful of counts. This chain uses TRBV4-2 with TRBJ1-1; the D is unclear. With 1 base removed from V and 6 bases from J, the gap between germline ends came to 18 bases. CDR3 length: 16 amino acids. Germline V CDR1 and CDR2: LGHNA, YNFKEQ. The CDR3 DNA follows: TGTGCCAGCAGCCAAGCTCTCGATACGGACTGGGCTGAAGCTTTCTTT. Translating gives CASSQALDTDWAEAFF.

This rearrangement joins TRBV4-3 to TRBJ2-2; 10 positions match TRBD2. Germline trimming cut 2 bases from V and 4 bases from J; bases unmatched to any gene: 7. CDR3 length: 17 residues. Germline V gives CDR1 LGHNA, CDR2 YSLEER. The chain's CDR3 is CASSQSLAGVSTGELFF. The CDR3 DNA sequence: TGCGCCAGCAGCCAATCCCTAGCGGGAGTTAGCACCGGGGAGCTGTTTTTT.

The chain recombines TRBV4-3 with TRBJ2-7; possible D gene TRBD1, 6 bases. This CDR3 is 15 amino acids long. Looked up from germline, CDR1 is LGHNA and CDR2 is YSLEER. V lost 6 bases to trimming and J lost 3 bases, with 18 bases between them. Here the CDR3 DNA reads TGCGCCAGCAGTCGACAGGTCACCAGTCTCTACGAGCAGTACTTC. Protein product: CASSRQVTSLYEQYF.

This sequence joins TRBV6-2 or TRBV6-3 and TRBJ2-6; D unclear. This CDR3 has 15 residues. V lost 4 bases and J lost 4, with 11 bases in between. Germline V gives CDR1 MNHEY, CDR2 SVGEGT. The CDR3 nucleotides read TGTGCCAGCAGTTTCGGCCAGGCCGGGGCCAACGTCCTGACTTTC. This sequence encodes CASSFGQAGANVLTF.

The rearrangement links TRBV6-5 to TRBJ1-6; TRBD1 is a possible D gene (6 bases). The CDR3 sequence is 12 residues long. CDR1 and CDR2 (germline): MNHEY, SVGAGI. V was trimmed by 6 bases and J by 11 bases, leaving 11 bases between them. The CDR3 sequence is CASRAGDTPLHF. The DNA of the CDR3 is TGTGCCAGCAGGGCAGGGGATACACCCCTCCACTTT.

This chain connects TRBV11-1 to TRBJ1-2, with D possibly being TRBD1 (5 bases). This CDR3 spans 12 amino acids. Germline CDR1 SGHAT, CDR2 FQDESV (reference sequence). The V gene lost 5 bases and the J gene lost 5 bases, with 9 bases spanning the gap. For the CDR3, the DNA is TGTGCCAGCAGCCCCGGACATTATGGCTACACCTTC. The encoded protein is CASSPGHYGYTF. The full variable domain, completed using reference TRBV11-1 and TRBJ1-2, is EAEVAQSPRYKITEKSQAVAFWCDPISGHATLYWYRQILGQGPELLVQFQDESVVDDSQLPKDRFSAERLKGVDSTLKIQPAELGDSAMYLCASSPGHYGYTFGSGTRLTVV.

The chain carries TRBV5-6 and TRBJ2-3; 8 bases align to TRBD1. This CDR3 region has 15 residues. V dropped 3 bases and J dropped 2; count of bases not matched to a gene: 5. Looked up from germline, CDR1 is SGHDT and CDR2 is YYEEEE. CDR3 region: CASSSDRGFTDTQYF. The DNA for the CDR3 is TGTGCCAGCAGCTCTGACAGGGGTTTCACAGATACGCAGTATTTT.